The entry below describes one TCR beta chain. This sample is part of a study of OX40 agonist ivuxolimab in advanced cancers. Assay used: immunoSEQ multiplex PCR; TCRdb lists only in-frame clones, some missing. The table lists 70,000 to 95,000 clones, about 92% of them singletons. The material was CD4+ or CD8+ T cells sorted from blood, obtained in a trial of the OX40 agonist ivuxolimab. This clonotype was obtained from an adult with an advanced solid tumor such as melanoma, head and neck, liver or kidney cancer.

The DNA for the CDR3 is TGCGCCAGCAGCTTAACCCCGGGATCGCTCTCTGGAAACACCATATATTTT. Translating gives CASSLTPGSLSGNTIYF. V and J are TRBV5-1 and TRBJ1-3, with D uncertain. In germline, CDR1 is SGHRS, CDR2 YFSETQ. With 2 bases removed from V and 0 bases from J, the gap between germline ends came to 15 bases. This CDR3 has 17 residues.